This T cell receptor beta chain was obtained from a study of blood T cell repertoires in COVID-19 (dated by TCRdb to 2018 to 2020). In the study overall: Samples covering the acute and convalescent phases of COVID-19 were provided by collaborators in the United States, Italy and Spain. Samples came from the ongoing ImmuneRACE study (first 160 participants) plus 1,254 subjects from 6 global collaborators. The repertoires were released in a freely available public database intended as a resource for research on the immune response to SARS-CoV-2. Where available, HLA class I and class II types were taken from metadata supplied by the sample provider and were not determined by assay-based typing. Deeply sampled blood TCRbeta repertoires from subjects exposed to, actively infected with, or recovered from COVID-19 were included in the dataset. Sample metadata almost always included a de-identified subject ID, COVID-19 status, age in years and sex. The material from the prospective study consisted of cDNA or gDNA derived from T cells, B-cell-depleted T cells, or PBMCs. What the study reported, not specific to this receptor: The amount of clinical and demographic metadata varied by source and participant and was provided uncurated.

One collaborating source in Seattle enrolled patients while the patients were actively infected and followed the patients over time throughout the course of disease. The collaborating institutions used their own protocols to collect whole blood in K2EDTA tubes. Collaborator samples were shipped for TCRbeta analysis as frozen whole blood, isolated PBMCs, or DNA extracted from either sample type. TCRbeta CDR3 regions were amplified from genomic DNA using the immunoSEQ Assay, a bias-controlled multiplex PCR. The authors' pipeline ran thus. The number of nucleated cells in each sample was estimated by amplification of reference gene primers within the assay. To quantify the absolute abundance of each unique TCRbeta CDR3 rearrangement, sequence reads were collapsed and filtered. Productive Simpson clonality was computed per sample as the square root of Simpson's diversity index over productive rearrangements. The table comes from immuneACCESS by way of TCRdb, which keeps in-frame sequences with V and J called. Part of the clones is missing from these tables; in studies checked, under half for an unresolved V gene and the rest for unknown reasons. The V and J calls and clone size come from that table; D and trimming were worked out from the DNA. This sample is represented by about 430,000 clones; approximately 90% of them were singletons. 0.8% to 1% of the sample lies in the top ten.

This clone is a singleton in its sample. Its specific antigen is unknown. The input lacks base qualities; no much larger clone sits a single base away. Sequenced: peripheral blood. This receptor was taken from a man younger than 30 with COVID-19, enrolled during active disease.

The CDR3: CSALLTGLTALGNTIYF. The DNA sequence follows: TGCAGCGCCTTGTTGACCGGACTAACGGCGCTTGGAAACACCATATATTTT. The V and J segments used are TRBV29-1 and TRBJ1-3; no confident D gene assignment can be made. The CDR3 contains 17 residues, cysteine and phenylalanine counted. CDR3 DNA is the only sequence kept; it has 51 bases, read in frame from the first base. V sheds 7 bases and J sheds 3 bases, leaving 25 bases between their ends. The germline V gene provides CDR1 SQVTM and CDR2 ANQGSEA.